This TCR beta chain was found in a study of blood T cell repertoires in COVID-19. Overall study: Acute-phase and convalescent COVID-19 samples originated in the United States, Italy and Spain. T cells, B-cell-depleted T cells, or PBMCs supplied cDNA or gDNA.

J lost 4 bases, V lost 7 bases, and 7 bases had no gene match. Germline CDR1 SGHRS, CDR2 YFSETQ. CDR3 length: 13 residues. This clone was seen just once. As originally analysed: Amplifying reference gene primers gave estimates of nucleated cell counts. The data were produced by immunoSEQ multiplex PCR, yet TCRdb's version contains in-frame clones alone and is incomplete. The V and J calls and clone size come from that table; D and trimming were worked out from the DNA. The sample has tens of thousands of clones, about 82% seen once; the top ten hold approximately 4.1%. The sequence was obtained from a man between 45 and 60 years old with acute or convalescent COVID-19. This sequence joins TRBV5-1 and TRBJ2-7; TRBD1 agrees at 8 bases. Sequenced input: peripheral blood. This chain's CDR3 is CASGSGTGYEQYF. DNA of the CDR3: TGCGCCAGCGGCTCCGGGACAGGATACGAGCAGTACTTC.